This TCR beta chain was captured in a study of cytomegalovirus exposure and HLA in healthy donors. About the research overall: About 83 million unique TCRs from HLA-typed donors made up an early data release. General study points: TCR sequences were mostly rare, though some public TCRs occurred in many donors.

As to this clone: The antigen remains unidentified.

J lost 7 bases, V lost 3 bases, and 7 bases had no gene match. This CDR3 region has 14 residues. Germline assignment: CDR1 LNHDA and CDR2 SQIVND (reference sequence). Both 60 Vbeta primers and 13 Jbeta primers went into the PCR. The assay was immunoSEQ multiplex PCR, and TCRdb's table has in-frame clones only and misses some. The table has about 190,000 clones, roughly 80% seen once. It was healthy bone marrow donors who served as donors. The V gene is TRBV19, the J gene TRBJ1-1; 8 bases line up with TRBD1. The source of this sequence is a woman aged 18-29 years in good health and CMV-seronegative. The sequencing sample was made of PBMCs. CDR3 region: CASSMGQEVLEAFF. The CDR3 DNA sequence: TGTGCCAGTAGTATGGGACAGGAGGTTCTTGAAGCTTTCTTT.